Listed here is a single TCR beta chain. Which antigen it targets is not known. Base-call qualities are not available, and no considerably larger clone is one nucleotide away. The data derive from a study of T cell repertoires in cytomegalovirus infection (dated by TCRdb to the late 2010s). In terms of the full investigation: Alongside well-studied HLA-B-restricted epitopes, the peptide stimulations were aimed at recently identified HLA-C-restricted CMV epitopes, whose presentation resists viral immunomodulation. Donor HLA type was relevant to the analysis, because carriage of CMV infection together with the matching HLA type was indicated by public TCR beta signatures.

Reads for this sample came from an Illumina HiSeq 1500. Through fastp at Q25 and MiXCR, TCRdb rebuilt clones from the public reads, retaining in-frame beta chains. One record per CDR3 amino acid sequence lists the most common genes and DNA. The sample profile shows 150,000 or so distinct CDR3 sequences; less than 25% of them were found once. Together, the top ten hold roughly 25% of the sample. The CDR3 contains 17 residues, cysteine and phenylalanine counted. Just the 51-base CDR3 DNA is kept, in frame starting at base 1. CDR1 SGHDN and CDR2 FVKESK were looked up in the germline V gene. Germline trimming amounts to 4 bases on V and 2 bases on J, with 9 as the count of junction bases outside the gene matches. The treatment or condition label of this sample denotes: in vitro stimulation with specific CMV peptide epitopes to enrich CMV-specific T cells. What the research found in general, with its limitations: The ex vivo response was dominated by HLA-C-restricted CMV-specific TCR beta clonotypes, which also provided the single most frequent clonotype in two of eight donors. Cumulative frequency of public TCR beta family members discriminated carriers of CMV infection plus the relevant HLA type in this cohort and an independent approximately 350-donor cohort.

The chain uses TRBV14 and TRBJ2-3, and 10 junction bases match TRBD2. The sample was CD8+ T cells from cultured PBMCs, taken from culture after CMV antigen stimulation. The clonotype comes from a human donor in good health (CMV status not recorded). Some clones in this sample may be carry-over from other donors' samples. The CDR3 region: CASSRHASGGPTDTQYF. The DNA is TGTGCCAGCAGCCGCCACGCTAGCGGGGGACCCACAGATACGCAGTATTTT.